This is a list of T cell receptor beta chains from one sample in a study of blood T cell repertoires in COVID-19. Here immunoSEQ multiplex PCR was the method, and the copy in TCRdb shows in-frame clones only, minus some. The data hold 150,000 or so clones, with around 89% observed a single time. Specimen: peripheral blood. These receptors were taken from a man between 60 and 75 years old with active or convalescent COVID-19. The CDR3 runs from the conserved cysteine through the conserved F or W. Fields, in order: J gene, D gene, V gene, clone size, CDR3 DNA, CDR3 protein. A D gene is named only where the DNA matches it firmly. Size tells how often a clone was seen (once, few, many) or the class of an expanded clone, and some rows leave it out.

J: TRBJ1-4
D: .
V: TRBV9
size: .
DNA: TGTGCCAGCAGCCGGGGAGGGGTGAGCGATGAAAAACTGTTTTTT
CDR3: CASSRGGVSDEKLFF

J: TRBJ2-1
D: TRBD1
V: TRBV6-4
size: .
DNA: TGTGCCAGGCAGACAGGGGGTTACGACAATGAGCAGTTCTTC
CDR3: CARQTGGYDNEQFF

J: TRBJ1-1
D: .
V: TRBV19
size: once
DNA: TGTGCCAGTGCGGACGGGGCCGGGGGTAACACTGAAGCTTTCTTT
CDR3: CASADGAGGNTEAFF

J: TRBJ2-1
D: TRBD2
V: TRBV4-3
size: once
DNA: TGCGCCAGCAGCCAAGACGGCTCTAGCGGGAGAAATGAGCAGTTCTTC
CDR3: CASSQDGSSGRNEQFF

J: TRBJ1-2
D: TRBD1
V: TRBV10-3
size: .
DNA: TGTGCCATCAGCACAGGGGAGGATGGCTACACCTTC
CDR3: CAISTGEDGYTF

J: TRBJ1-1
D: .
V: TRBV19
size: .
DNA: TGTGCCAGTAGTATTGGGGGCGTGGACACTGAAGCTTTCTTT
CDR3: CASSIGGVDTEAFF

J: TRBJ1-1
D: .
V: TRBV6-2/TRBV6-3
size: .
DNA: TGTGCCAGCAGTGTGGTGGCAGGGACTGAAGCTTTCTTT
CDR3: CASSVVAGTEAFF

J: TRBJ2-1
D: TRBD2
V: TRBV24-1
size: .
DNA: TGTGCCACCTGCCCCTGGACTAGCACTCTACAGCCGACCTACAATGAGCAGTTCTTC
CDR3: CATCPWTSTLQPTYNEQFF

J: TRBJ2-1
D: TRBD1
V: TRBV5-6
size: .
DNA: TGTGCCAGCAGATCTCGACAGGGTACCTACAATGAGCAGTTCTTC
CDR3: CASRSRQGTYNEQFF

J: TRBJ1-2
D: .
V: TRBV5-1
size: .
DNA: TGCGCCAGCAGTGCAGGGGATACTAACTATGGCTACACCTTC
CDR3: CASSAGDTNYGYTF

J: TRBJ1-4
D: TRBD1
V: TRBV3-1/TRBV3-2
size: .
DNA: TGTGCCAGCAGCCAAGATATGGCAGGGGGCGAAAAACTGTTTTTT
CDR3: CASSQDMAGGEKLFF

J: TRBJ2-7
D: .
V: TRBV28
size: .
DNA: TGTGCCAGCAGCCGTATCTCCTACGAGCAGTACTTC
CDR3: CASSRISYEQYF

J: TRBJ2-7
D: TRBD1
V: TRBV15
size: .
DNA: TGTGCCACCGGATGGGCAGGGGGCTACGAGCAGTACTTC
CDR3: CATGWAGGYEQYF

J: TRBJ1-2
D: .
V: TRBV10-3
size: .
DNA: TGTGCCATCAGTGCGGGGGGTGCTTATGGCTACACCTTC
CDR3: CAISAGGAYGYTF

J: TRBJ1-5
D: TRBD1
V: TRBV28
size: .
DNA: TGTGCCAGCAGTTCGCAGACAGGGGGCGTTCAGCCCCAGCATTTT
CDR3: CASSSQTGGVQPQHF

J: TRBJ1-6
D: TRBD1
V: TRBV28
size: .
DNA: TGTGCCAGCAAAGCCGGGACAGGGCCTAATTCACCCCTCCACTTT
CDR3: CASKAGTGPNSPLHF

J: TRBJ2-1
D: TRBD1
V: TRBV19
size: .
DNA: TGTGCCAAACGAAACAGGGGAACCTACAATGAGCAGTTCTTC
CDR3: CAKRNRGTYNEQFF

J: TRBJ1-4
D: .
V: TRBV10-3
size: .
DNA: TGTGCCACCTTGGAAGGGGCTAATGAAAAACTGTTTTTT
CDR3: CATLEGANEKLFF

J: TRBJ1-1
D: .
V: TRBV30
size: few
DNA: TGTGCCTGGAGTCTAGGAGAACCTCCTGTAGCTTTCTTT
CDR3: CAWSLGEPPVAFF

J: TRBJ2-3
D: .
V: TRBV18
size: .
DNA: TGTGCCAGCTCTCTTGAAATGGGCGCAGATACGCAGTATTTT
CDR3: CASSLEMGADTQYF

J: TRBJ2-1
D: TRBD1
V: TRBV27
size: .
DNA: TGTGCCAGCAGTTGGGGACAGGGGCTTAGGTCCTACAATGAGCAGTTCTTC
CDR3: CASSWGQGLRSYNEQFF

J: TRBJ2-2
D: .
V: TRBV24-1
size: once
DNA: TGTGCCACCAGTGATCTATGGGGCGCCCCCGGGGAGCTGTTTTTT
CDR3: CATSDLWGAPGELFF

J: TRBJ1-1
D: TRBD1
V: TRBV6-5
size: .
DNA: TGTGCCAGCAAAGGACAGGGTGGTACTGAAGCTTTCTTT
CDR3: CASKGQGGTEAFF

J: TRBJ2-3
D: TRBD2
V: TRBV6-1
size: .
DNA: TGTGCCAGCAGTGAAGCGTTGACTAGCGGCACAGATACGCAGTATTTT
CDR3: CASSEALTSGTDTQYF

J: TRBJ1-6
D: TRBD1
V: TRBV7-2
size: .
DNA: TGTGCCAGCAGCTTCGGACCGGGACAGGGGGCCCGTTATAATTCACCCCTCCACTTT
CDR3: CASSFGPGQGARYNSPLHF

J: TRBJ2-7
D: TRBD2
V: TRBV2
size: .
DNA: TGTGCCAGCATCTCAGCGGGAGCACACTCCTACGAGCAGTACTTC
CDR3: CASISAGAHSYEQYF

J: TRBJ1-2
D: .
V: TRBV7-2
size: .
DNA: TGTGCCAGCAGCTTAGACGGAGGGGTGGATGGCTACACCTTC
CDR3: CASSLDGGVDGYTF

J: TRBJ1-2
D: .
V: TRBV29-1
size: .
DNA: TGCAGCGTCGAAGGCAGGGCTAACTATGGCTACACCTTC
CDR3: CSVEGRANYGYTF

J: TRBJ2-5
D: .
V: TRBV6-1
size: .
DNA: TGTGCCAGCAGTGAAGGAATATGGGCCCGTCCGGAAGAAGAGACCCAGTACTTC
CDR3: CASSEGIWARPEEETQYF

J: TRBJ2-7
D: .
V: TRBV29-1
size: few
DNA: TGCAGCGTGGGTCTGGGCGGGACCTACGAGCAGTACTTC
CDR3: CSVGLGGTYEQYF

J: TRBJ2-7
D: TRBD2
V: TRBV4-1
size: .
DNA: TGCGCCAGCAGCCAAGATAGCGGGGTTAGCTCCTACGAGCAGTACTTC
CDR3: CASSQDSGVSSYEQYF

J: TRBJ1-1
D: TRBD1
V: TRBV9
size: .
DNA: TGTGCCAGCAGCGGACAGGGCGAAGCTTTCTTT
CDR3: CASSGQGEAFF

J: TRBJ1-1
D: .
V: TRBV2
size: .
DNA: TGTGCCAGCAGTGATTTTGCGGGGAACACTGAAGCTTTCTTT
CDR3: CASSDFAGNTEAFF

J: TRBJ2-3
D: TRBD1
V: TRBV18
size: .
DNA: TGTGCCAGCTCACCAGTGGGACAGACAGATACGCAGTATTTT
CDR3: CASSPVGQTDTQYF

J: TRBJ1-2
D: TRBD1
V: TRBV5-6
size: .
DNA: TGTGCCAGCACTTCCAGGGGGCACGTCTATGGCTACACCTTC
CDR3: CASTSRGHVYGYTF

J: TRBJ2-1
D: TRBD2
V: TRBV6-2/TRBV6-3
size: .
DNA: TGTGCCAGCAGTTACGTCCTAAACCCGGGACTACGGAGTGAGCAGTTCTTC
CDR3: CASSYVLNPGLRSEQFF

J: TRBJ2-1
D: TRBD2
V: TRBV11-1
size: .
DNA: TGTGCCAGCAGCCGTAGCGGGGGAGTGAACAATGAGCAGTTCTTC
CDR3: CASSRSGGVNNEQFF

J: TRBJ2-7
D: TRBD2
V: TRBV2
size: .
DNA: TGTGCCAGCAGTGAGTACGGGAGGGCCCTCGAGCAGTACTTC
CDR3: CASSEYGRALEQYF

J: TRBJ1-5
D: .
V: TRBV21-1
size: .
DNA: TGTGCCAGCAGCCGATGGGACAGGGGGCCCGATCAGCCCCAGCATTTT
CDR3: CASSRWDRGPDQPQHF

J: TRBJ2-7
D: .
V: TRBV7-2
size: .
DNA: TGTGCCAGCAGCGCCAGCTACGAGCAGTACTTC
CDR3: CASSASYEQYF

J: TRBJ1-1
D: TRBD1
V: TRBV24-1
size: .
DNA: TGTGCCACCAGTGACCCCAGGACAGGGAACACTGAAGCTTTCTTT
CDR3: CATSDPRTGNTEAFF

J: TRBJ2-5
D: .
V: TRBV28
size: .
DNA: TGTGCCAGCAGTTCCGGGGGAACGGAGACCCAGTACTTC
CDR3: CASSSGGTETQYF

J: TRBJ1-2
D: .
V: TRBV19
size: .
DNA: TGTGCCAGCACCCGAATACGAGGGGGAGCTAACTATGGCTACACCTTC
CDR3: CASTRIRGGANYGYTF

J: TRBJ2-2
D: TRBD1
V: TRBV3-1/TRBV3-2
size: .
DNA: TGTGCCAGCAGCCAAGGATTGACAGGGGGCCCCGGGGAGCTGTTTTTT
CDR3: CASSQGLTGGPGELFF

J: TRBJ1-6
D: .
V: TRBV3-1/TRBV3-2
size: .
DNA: TGTGCCAGCAGTCAGGGATCCCACAATTCACCCCTCCACTTT
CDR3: CASSQGSHNSPLHF

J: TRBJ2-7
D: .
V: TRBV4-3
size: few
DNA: TGCGCCAGCAGCCAAGATCCGCACGGGAACGAGCAGTACTTC
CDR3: CASSQDPHGNEQYF

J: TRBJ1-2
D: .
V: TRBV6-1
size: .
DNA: TGTGCCAGCAGTGAACCACAGGCACTGAATGGCTACACCTTC
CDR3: CASSEPQALNGYTF

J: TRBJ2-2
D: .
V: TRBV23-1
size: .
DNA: TGCGCCAGCAGTCAATCGTATACGGAAGGGACAAGAAGCAAGTACGTGAACACCGGGGAGCTGTTTTTT
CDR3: CASSQSYTEGTRSKYVNTGELFF

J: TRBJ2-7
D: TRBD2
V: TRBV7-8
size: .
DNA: TGTGCCAGCAGATTTAGCGGGAGATACGAGCAGTACTTC
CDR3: CASRFSGRYEQYF

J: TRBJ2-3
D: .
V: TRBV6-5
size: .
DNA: TGTGCCAGCAGCCAATTTAGTACTGTCACAGATACGCAGTATTTT
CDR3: CASSQFSTVTDTQYF

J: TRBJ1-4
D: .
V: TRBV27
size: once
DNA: TGTGCCAGCAGTTTAATCGGGAGTCCTAATGAAAAACTGTTTTTT
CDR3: CASSLIGSPNEKLFF

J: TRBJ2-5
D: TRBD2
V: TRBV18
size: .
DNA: TGTGCCAGCTCACCCTCTGGACTAGCGGGAGGAGAGACCCAGTACTTC
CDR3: CASSPSGLAGGETQYF

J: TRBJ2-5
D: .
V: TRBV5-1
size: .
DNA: TGCGCCAGCAGCTTAGGTAGGGGGCAAGAGACCCAGTACTTC
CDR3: CASSLGRGQETQYF

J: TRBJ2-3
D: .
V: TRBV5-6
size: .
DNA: TGTGCCAGCATCTTCGAGGATACGCAGTATTTT
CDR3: CASIFEDTQYF

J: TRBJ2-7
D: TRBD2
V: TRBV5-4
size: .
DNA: TGTGCCAGCAGCTTGGATGGGGGGGGGAACTACGAGCAGTACTTC
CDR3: CASSLDGGGNYEQYF

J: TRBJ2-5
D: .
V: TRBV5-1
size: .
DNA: TGCGCCAGCAGCCCTGGGGGCGTGGGGCGAGAGACCCAGTACTTC
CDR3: CASSPGGVGRETQYF

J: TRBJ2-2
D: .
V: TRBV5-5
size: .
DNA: TGTGCCAGCAGCGTTGTGGAGATGGCCGGGGAGCTGTTTTTT
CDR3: CASSVVEMAGELFF

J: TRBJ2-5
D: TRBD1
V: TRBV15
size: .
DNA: TGTGCCACCAGCAGAGAACAGGGGCCCTGGGAGACCCAGTACTTC
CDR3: CATSREQGPWETQYF

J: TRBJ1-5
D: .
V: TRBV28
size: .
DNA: TGTGCCAGCAGGCGGTATTATAGCAATCAGCCCCAGCATTTT
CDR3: CASRRYYSNQPQHF